The clone carrying this T cell receptor (beta chain) was seen at least ten times. Its matching antigen is unknown. The data derive from a study of T cells after yellow fever vaccination. General study points: A limited proportion of clonotypes was detected within both the CD4 and CD8 compartments.

Template-switching 5'RACE yielded the TCR cDNA; a universal primer site and UMIs were added in the process. MiXCR was run by TCRdb on the 5' RACE reads, yielding one entry per CDR3 protein. The sample has 150,000 or so distinct CDR3 sequences, roughly a tenth seen once; the top ten hold around 33%. The germline CDR1 and CDR2 sequences are LNHNV and YYDKDF (reference sequence). Trimming left V 0 bases short and J 4 bases short, with 9 bases between. This CDR3 region has 15 residues. The sample was CD8+ T cells sorted from PBMCs, taken 45 days after the yellow fever booster vaccination. The chain carries TRBV15 and TRBJ2-2, with a possible D match to TRBD2 (5 bases). The clonotype was recovered from a man between 18 and 29 years old who received the YFV17D yellow fever vaccine. In DNA form, the CDR3 reads TGTGCCACCAGCAGAGATAGAGGGATCACCGGGGAGCTGTTTTTT. Its protein is CATSRDRGITGELFF.